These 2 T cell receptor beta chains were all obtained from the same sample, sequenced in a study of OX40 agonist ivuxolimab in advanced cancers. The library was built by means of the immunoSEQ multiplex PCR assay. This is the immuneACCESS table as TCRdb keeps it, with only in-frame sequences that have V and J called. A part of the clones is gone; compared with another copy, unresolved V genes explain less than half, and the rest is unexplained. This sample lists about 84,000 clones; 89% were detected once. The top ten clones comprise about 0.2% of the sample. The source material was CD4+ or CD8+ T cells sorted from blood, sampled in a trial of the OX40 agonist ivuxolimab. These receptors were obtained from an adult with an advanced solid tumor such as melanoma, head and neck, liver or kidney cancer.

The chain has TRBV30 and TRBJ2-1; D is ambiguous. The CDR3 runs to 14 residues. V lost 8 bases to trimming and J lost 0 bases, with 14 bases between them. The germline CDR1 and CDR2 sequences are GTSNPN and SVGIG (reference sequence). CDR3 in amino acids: CAGYNTYSYNEQFF. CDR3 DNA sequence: TGTGCCGGGTACAATACCTACTCCTACAATGAGCAGTTCTTC.

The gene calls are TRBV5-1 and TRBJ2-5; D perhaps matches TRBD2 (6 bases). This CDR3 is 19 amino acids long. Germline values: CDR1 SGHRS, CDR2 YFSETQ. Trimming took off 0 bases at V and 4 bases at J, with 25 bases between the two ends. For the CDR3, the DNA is TGCGCCAGCAGCTTGGCTGGGCTGGGAAGCGGGCCTTCCAGAGAGACCCAGTACTTC. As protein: CASSLAGLGSGPSRETQYF.